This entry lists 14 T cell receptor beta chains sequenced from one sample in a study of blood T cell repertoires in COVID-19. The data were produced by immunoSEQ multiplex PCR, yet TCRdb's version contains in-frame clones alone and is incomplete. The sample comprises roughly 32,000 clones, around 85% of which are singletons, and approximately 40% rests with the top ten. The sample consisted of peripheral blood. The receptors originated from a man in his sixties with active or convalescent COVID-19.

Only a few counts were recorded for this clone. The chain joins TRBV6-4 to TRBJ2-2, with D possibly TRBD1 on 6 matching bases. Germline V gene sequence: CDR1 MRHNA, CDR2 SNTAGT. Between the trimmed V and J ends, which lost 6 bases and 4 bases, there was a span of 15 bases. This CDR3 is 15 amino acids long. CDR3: CASRPGDRSTGELFF. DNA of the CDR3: TGTGCCAGCAGACCAGGGGATAGGAGCACCGGGGAGCTGTTTTTT.

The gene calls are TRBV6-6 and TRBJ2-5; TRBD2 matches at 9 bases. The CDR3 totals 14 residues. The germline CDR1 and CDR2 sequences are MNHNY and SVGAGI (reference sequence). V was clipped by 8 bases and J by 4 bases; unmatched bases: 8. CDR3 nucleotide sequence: TGTGCCAGCCTAGCGGGACTTAGAGGAGAGACCCAGTACTTC. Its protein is CASLAGLRGETQYF.

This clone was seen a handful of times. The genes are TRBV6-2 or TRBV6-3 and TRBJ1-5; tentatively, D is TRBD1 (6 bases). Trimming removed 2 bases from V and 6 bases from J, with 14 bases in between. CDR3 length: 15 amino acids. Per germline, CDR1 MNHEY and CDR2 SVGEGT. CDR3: CASSYDNRVSQPQHF. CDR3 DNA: TGTGCCAGCAGTTACGATAACAGGGTCAGTCAGCCCCAGCATTTT.

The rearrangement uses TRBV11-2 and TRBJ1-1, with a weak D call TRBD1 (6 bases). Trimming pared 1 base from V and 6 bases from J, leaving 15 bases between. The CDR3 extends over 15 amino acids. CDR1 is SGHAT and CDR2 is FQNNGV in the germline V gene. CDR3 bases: TGTGCCAGCAGCTTAGGGGGGCAGATGGGAGCTGAAGCTTTCTTT. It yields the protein CASSLGGQMGAEAFF.

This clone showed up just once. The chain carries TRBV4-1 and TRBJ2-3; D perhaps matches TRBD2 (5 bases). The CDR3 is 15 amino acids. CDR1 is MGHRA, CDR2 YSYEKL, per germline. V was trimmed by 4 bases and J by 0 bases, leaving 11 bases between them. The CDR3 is CASSLGVGSTDTQYF. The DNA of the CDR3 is TGCGCCAGCAGCCTCGGGGTAGGCAGCACAGATACGCAGTATTTT.

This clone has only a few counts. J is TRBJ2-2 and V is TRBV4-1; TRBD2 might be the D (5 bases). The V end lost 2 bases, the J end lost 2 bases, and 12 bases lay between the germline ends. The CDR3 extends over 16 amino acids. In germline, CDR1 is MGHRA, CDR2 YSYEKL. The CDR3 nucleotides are TGCGCCAGCAGCCAACCCGGGAAGGATAACACCGGGGAGCTGTTTTTT. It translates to CASSQPGKDNTGELFF.

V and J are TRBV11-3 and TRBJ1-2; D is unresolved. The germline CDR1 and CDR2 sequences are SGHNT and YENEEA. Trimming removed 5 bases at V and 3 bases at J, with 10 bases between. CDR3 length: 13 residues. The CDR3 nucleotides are TGTGCCAGCAGCCACCGTGAGCACTATGGCTACACCTTC. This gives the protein CASSHREHYGYTF.

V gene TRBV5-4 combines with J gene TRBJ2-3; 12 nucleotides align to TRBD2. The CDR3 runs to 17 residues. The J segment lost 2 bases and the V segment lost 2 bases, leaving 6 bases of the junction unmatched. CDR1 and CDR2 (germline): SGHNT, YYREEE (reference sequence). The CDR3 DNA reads TGTGCCAGCAGCTTTGGAACTAGCGGGGGGATCACAGATACGCAGTATTTT. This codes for CASSFGTSGGITDTQYF.

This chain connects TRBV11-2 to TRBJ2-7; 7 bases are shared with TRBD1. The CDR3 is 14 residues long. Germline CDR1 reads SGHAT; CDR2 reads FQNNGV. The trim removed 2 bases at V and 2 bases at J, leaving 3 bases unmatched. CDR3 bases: TGTGCCAGCAGCTTACTAGGGACAGCCTACGAGCAGTACGTC. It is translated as CASSLLGTAYEQYV.

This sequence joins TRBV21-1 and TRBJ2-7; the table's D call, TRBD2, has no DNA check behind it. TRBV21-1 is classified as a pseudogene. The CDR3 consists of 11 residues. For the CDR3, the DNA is TGTGCCAGCAGGGGGACTAGCGAGCAGTACGTC. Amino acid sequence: CASRGTSEQYV.

CDR3 DNA: TGTGCCAGCAGTTTATCGGGACAGGGTGAAAAACTGTTTTTT. Its translation is CASSLSGQGEKLFF. The V and J genes are TRBV27 and TRBJ1-4, with TRBD1 matching 9 bases. The CDR3 has 14 amino acids. V lost 0 bases to trimming and J lost 7 bases; unmatched junction nucleotides: 0. CDR1 is MNHEY, CDR2 SMNVEV, per germline (reference sequence).

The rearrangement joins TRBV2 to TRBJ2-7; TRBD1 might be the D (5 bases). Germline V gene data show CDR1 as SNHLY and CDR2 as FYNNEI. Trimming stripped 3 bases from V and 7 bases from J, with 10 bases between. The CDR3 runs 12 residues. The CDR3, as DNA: TGTGCCAGCAGTGAGTCAGGGCGAGAGCAGTACGTC. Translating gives CASSESGREQYV.

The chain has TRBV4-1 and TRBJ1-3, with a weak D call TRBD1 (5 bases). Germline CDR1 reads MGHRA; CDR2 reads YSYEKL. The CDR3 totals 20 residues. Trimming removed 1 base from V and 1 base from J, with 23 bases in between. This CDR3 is CASSQAYYRTGTRSGNTIYF. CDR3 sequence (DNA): TGCGCCAGCAGCCAAGCATACTACAGGACGGGGACTAGATCTGGAAACACCATATATTTT.

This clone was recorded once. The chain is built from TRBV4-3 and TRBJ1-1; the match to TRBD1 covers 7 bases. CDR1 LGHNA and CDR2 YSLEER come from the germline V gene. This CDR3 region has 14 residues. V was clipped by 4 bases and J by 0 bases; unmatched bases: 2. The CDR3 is CASSPGGMNTEAFF. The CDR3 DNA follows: TGCGCCAGCAGCCCAGGGGGGATGAACACTGAAGCTTTCTTT.